This TCR beta chain derives from a study of T cell changes during pregnancy in multiple sclerosis. This table comes from immunoSEQ multiplex PCR, and its TCRdb copy is limited to in-frame clones, with some not included. The table lists 70,000 to 75,000 clones, roughly 90% of them singletons. This CDR3 has 13 amino acids. Germline V gives CDR1 MRHNA, CDR2 SNTAGT. Deletions cut 5 bases from V and 6 bases from J, with 10 bases between. Sequenced here: peripheral blood, sampled in the second trimester of pregnancy. This sequence joins TRBV6-4 and TRBJ2-2; D may be TRBD2 (6 bases). The clonotype was recovered from a female donor with multiple sclerosis, enrolled in a pregnancy study. The CDR3 here is CASSPREAGELFF. CDR3 in DNA: TGTGCCAGCAGTCCCAGGGAGGCCGGGGAGCTGTTTTTT.